The clone carrying this T cell receptor beta chain was found a few times. Its matching antigen is unknown. Germline lookup yields CDR1 DFQATT and CDR2 SNEGSKA (reference sequence). CDR3 size: 14 residues. With V trimmed by 6 bases and J by 3 bases, 9 bases remained unmatched. TCRdb reprocessed the 5' RACE reads via MiXCR and lists one record per CDR3 protein. The table shows some 350,000 distinct CDR3 sequences, with over 4% occurring only once. This sample was included in a study of T cells after yellow fever vaccination. Notes on the study in general: The study noted that FACS-sorted repertoires could contain abundant clonotypes contaminating from the bulk population.

Source: PBMCs, taken 5 days after the yellow fever booster vaccination. The TCR comes from a man aged 18 to 30 who received the YFV17D yellow fever vaccine. J is TRBJ2-3 and V is TRBV20-1; 7 bases line up with TRBD2. Here the CDR3 DNA reads TGCAGTGCAACCGGGACTACTGTAACAGATACGCAGTATTTT. Protein sequence: CSATGTTVTDTQYF.